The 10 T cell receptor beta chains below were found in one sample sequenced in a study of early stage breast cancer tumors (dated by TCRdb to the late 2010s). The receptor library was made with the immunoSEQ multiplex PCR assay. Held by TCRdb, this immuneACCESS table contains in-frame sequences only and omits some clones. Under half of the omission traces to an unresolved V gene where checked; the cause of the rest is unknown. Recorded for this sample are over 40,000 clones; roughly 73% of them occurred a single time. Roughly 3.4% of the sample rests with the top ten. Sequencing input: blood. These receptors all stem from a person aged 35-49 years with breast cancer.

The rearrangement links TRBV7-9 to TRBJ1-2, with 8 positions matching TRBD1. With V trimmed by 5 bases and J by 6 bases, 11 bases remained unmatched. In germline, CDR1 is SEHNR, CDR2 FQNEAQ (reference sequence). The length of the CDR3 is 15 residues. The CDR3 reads CASSKSGTGQDGYTF. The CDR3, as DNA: TGTGCCAGCAGCAAATCCGGGACAGGTCAGGATGGCTACACCTTC.

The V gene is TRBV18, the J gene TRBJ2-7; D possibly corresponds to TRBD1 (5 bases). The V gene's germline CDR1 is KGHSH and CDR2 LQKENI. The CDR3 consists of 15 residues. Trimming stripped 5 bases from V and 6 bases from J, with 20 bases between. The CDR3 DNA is TGTGCCAGCTCAAAAATGGGGCCCCAGGGCGGCGAGCAGTACTTC. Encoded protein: CASSKMGPQGGEQYF.

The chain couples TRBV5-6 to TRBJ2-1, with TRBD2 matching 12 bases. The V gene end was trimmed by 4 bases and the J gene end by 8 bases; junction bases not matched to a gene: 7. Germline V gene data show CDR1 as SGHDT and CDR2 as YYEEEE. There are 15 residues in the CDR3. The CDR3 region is CASSAGLAGLDEQFF. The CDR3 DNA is TGTGCCAGCAGCGCGGGACTAGCGGGTCTCGATGAGCAGTTCTTC.

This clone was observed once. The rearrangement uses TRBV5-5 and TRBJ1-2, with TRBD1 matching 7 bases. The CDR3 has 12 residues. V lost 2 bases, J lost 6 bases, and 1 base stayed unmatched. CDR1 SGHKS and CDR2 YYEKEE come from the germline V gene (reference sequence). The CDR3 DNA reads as TGTGCCAGCAGCTTCGACAGGGATGGCTACACCTTC. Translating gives CASSFDRDGYTF.

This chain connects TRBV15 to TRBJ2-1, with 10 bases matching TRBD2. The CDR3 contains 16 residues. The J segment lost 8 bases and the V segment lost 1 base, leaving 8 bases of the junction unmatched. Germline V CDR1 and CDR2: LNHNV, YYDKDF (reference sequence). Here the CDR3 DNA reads TGTGCCACCAGCAGAGCCAGTAGCGGGAGGTGGGATGAGCAGTTCTTC. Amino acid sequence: CATSRASSGRWDEQFF.

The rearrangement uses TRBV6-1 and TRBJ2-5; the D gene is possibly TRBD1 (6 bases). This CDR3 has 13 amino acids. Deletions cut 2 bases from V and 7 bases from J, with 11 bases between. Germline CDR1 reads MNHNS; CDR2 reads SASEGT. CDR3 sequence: CASSESGAVTQYF. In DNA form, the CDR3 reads TGTGCCAGCAGTGAATCAGGGGCGGTGACCCAGTACTTC.

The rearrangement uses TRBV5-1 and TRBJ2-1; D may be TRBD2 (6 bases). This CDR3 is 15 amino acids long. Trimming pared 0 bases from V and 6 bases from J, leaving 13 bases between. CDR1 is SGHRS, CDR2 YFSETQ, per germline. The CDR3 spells CASSLAGRDSNEQFF. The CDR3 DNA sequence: TGCGCCAGCAGCTTGGCGGGCAGGGACTCCAATGAGCAGTTCTTC.

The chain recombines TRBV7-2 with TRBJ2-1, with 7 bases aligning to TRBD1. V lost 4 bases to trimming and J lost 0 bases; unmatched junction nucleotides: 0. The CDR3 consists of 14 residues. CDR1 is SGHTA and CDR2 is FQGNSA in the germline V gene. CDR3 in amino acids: CASSWDSSYNEQFF. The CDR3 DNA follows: TGTGCCAGCAGCTGGGACAGCTCCTACAATGAGCAGTTCTTC.

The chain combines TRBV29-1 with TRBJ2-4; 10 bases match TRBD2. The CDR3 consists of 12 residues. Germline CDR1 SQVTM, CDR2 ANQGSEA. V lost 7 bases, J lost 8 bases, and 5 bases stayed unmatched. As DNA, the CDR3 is TGCAGCGGAGCGGGAGGGGGGGACATTCAGTACTTC. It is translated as CSGAGGGDIQYF.

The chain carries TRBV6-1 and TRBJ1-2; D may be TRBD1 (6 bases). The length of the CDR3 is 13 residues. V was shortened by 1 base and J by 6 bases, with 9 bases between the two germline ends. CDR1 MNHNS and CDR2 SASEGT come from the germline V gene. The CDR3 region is CASSEEEGDGYTF. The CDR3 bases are TGTGCCAGCAGTGAAGAGGAGGGGGATGGCTACACCTTC.